Listed below are T cell receptor beta chains from one sample, sequenced in a study of T cells after yellow fever vaccination. TCRdb called the 5' RACE reads again in MiXCR, with one record for every CDR3 protein. The table lists approximately 120,000 distinct CDR3 sequences, roughly 6.7% of them singletons. The sequencing here drew on CD4+ T cells sorted from PBMCs, taken 10 to 11 days after the first yellow fever vaccination. These receptors were taken from a man younger than 35 who received the YFV17D yellow fever vaccine. CDR3s include the opening cysteine and the closing phenylalanine or tryptophan. The D gene is left open where the match is weak. Not every row has a clone size; where given, it reads once, few, many or a size class.

abundance | j_gene | v_gene | len | d_gene | CDR3nt | CDR3aa
- | TRBJ2-3 | TRBV5-4 | 15 | - | TGTGCCAGCAGCTTACCGACGGATAGCACAGATACGCAGTATTTT | CASSLPTDSTDTQYF
many | TRBJ2-2 | TRBV7-9 | 13 | - | TGTGCCAGCAGAAATGCGAACACCGGGGAGCTGTTTTTT | CASRNANTGELFF
- | TRBJ1-2 | TRBV6-1 | 13 | - | TGTGCCAGCAGTCAACAGGGTTTAGGTGGCTACACCTTC | CASSQQGLGGYTF
many | TRBJ2-3 | TRBV12-3/TRBV12-4 | 18 | TRBD2 | TGTGCCAGCAGTTTGGGAAGACGGGGCGGGGGGGCCACAGATACGCAGTATTTT | CASSLGRRGGGATDTQYF
many | TRBJ2-1 | TRBV7-2 | 13 | TRBD1 | TGTGCCAGCAGCCGGACAGGGTACAATGAGCAGTTCTTC | CASSRTGYNEQFF
- | TRBJ1-4 | TRBV28 | 15 | - | TGTGCCAGCAGTTCTGGGTCCTCAACTAATGAAAAACTGTTTTTT | CASSSGSSTNEKLFF
few | TRBJ1-5 | TRBV6-5 | 18 | - | TGTGCCAGCAGTTACTCCCTGCCAGGGTCGGATAGCAATCAGCCCCAGCATTTT | CASSYSLPGSDSNQPQHF
many | TRBJ2-4 | TRBV7-6 | 15 | - | TGTGCCAGCAGCCCGCAGGTCGAAGCCAAAAACATTCAGTACTTC | CASSPQVEAKNIQYF
- | TRBJ2-6 | TRBV6-1 | 18 | TRBD1 | TGTGCCAGCAGAATATCCGGGACAGGGTTTTCGGGGGCCAACGTCCTGACTTTC | CASRISGTGFSGANVLTF
many | TRBJ2-1 | TRBV12-3/TRBV12-4 | 12 | - | TGTGCCAGCAAGTTAAAGTACAATGAGCAGTTCTTC | CASKLKYNEQFF
many | TRBJ2-3 | TRBV24-1 | 14 | - | TGTGCCACCAGTGATACCCCGGGCGGGGATACGCAGTATTTT | CATSDTPGGDTQYF
- | TRBJ1-4 | TRBV4-3 | 16 | TRBD1 | TGCGCCAGCAGCCATCGGCTAGACAGGGCGATGGAAAAACTGTTTTTT | CASSHRLDRAMEKLFF
- | TRBJ1-2 | TRBV7-2 | 15 | TRBD1 | TGTGCCAGCAGCCTAGGGACAGGGGGCAGCTATGGCTACACCTTC | CASSLGTGGSYGYTF
- | TRBJ2-5 | TRBV18 | 15 | - | TGTGCCAGCTCACCATTGTATAGGGATGGAGAGACCCAGTACTTC | CASSPLYRDGETQYF
many | TRBJ2-1 | TRBV5-1 | 14 | - | TGCGCCAGCAGCTTGGGTCCAGGGGAGAATGAGCAGTTCTTC | CASSLGPGENEQFF
- | TRBJ2-6 | TRBV5-5 | 16 | - | TGTGCCAGCAGCCATTCCCGACTGGCAGAGGCCAACGTCCTGACTTTC | CASSHSRLAEANVLTF
many | TRBJ1-1 | TRBV7-2 | 13 | - | TGTGCCAGCAGCCCCAGCGCAAACACTGAAGCTTTCTTT | CASSPSANTEAFF
many | TRBJ2-1 | TRBV11-2 | 13 | - | TGTGCCAGCAGCTTAGGACGGTACAATGAGCAGTTCTTC | CASSLGRYNEQFF
many | TRBJ1-2 | TRBV7-2 | 12 | - | TGTGCCAGCAGCTTAGCTTCCTATGGCTACACCTTC | CASSLASYGYTF
- | TRBJ2-2 | TRBV5-1 | 15 | - | TGCGCCAGCCGAGGGCGGGACCCGAACACCGGGGAGCTGTTTTTT | CASRGRDPNTGELFF
- | TRBJ2-1 | TRBV5-1 | 19 | - | TGCGCCAGCAGCTTGGCGCCCGCCCGCTCTGGGCCCCAGGGCAATGAGCAGTTCTTC | CASSLAPARSGPQGNEQFF
few | TRBJ1-6 | TRBV30 | 15 | - | TGTGCCTGGAGTACGGATGGCTCCTATAATTCACCCCTCCACTTT | CAWSTDGSYNSPLHF
few | TRBJ1-6 | TRBV6-1 | 16 | TRBD1 | TGTGCCAGCACCGACAGGGCCGTGGGGGGAAATTCACCCCTCCACTTT | CASTDRAVGGNSPLHF
few | TRBJ1-2 | TRBV4-3 | 15 | TRBD1 | TGCGCCAGCAGCCATCCGGACAGGGGGCTGATTGGCTACACCTTC | CASSHPDRGLIGYTF
few | TRBJ1-4 | TRBV5-1 | 14 | - | TGCGCCAGCAGCTTGGACGCAACTAATGAAAAACTGTTTTTT | CASSLDATNEKLFF
many | TRBJ2-1 | TRBV4-2 | 15 | - | TGTGCCAGCAGCTCTGGAAGGGGGGCCTACAATGAGCAGTTCTTC | CASSSGRGAYNEQFF
many | TRBJ2-2 | TRBV7-2 | 14 | TRBD1 | TGTGCCAGCAGTCGACAGGGGGCAAGCGGGGAGCTGTTTTTT | CASSRQGASGELFF
many | TRBJ1-2 | TRBV4-3 | 18 | TRBD1 | TGCGCCAGCAGCCGACGAGGGACAGCCCTTTCTTTTAACTATGGCTACACCTTC | CASSRRGTALSFNYGYTF
many | TRBJ1-2 | TRBV28 | 12 | - | TGTGCCAACGAAGACGGCCAGCGGGGCTACACCTTC | CANEDGQRGYTF
few | TRBJ2-1 | TRBV11-2 | 15 | - | TGTGCCAGCAGCCCCTCGCAGGGGCTATACAATGAGCAGTTCTTC | CASSPSQGLYNEQFF
many | TRBJ2-1 | TRBV18 | 13 | - | TGTGCCAGCTCACCAAACAGTTACAATGAGCAGTTCTTC | CASSPNSYNEQFF
- | TRBJ2-2 | TRBV20-1 | 16 | TRBD1 | TGCAGTGCTAGAGTAGGGACAGGGGGAATAACCGGGGAGCTGTTTTTT | CSARVGTGGITGELFF
- | TRBJ2-5 | TRBV25-1 | 12 | - | TGTGCCAGCAGTGAATTCGGGGAGACCCAGTACTTC | CASSEFGETQYF
many | TRBJ1-2 | TRBV20-1 | 13 | - | TGCAGTGCTCAGACAGGCCATTTCTATGGCTACACCTTC | CSAQTGHFYGYTF
many | TRBJ1-2 | TRBV29-1 | 13 | - | TGCAGCGTTCAGAAGGGCCTAGGCTATGGCTACACCTTC | CSVQKGLGYGYTF
many | TRBJ2-5 | TRBV7-6 | 14 | TRBD1 | TGTGCCAGCAGCGCCGGGACAGCACAAGAGACCCAGTACTTC | CASSAGTAQETQYF
- | TRBJ2-7 | TRBV20-1 | 15 | TRBD1 | TGCAGTGCTAGATTGTCCGGACAGGGAAGCCACGAGCAGTACTTC | CSARLSGQGSHEQYF
many | TRBJ2-3 | TRBV6-2/TRBV6-3 | 15 | - | TGTGCCAGCAGCTCGGGACAATCAGGAGCAGATACGCAGTATTTT | CASSSGQSGADTQYF
many | TRBJ1-6 | TRBV5-1 | 18 | - | TGCGCCAGCAGCGTCGTCGGATCAGGACATTTAAAAAATTCACCCCTCCACTTT | CASSVVGSGHLKNSPLHF
many | TRBJ2-6 | TRBV5-1 | 16 | - | TGCGCCAGCAGCTGGGCAGGGGTCTCTGGGGCCAACGTCCTGACTTTC | CASSWAGVSGANVLTF
many | TRBJ2-3 | TRBV4-3 | 18 | - | TGCGCCAGCAGCCAAGAGGGGGGCGGGGGTGCTAGCACAGATACGCAGTATTTT | CASSQEGGGGASTDTQYF
many | TRBJ2-3 | TRBV20-1 | 13 | - | TGCAGTGCCAGGGTCCTGGCGGTGGATACGCAGTATTTT | CSARVLAVDTQYF
many | TRBJ1-2 | TRBV15 | 15 | - | TGTGCCACCAGCAGAGGCCGGGGTCTTGGCTATGGCTACACCTTC | CATSRGRGLGYGYTF
many | TRBJ1-4 | TRBV21-1 | 10 | - | TGTGCCAGCGGTAATGAAAAACTGTTTTTT | CASGNEKLFF
many | TRBJ1-2 | TRBV11-2 | 13 | TRBD1 | TGTGCCAGCAGCCAAGACAGGGGAGGTGGCTACACCTTC | CASSQDRGGGYTF
many | TRBJ1-3 | TRBV12-3/TRBV12-4 | 14 | - | TGTGCCAGCAGAACCCTCGGGGCTGGAAACACCATATATTTT | CASRTLGAGNTIYF
many | TRBJ2-1 | TRBV7-2 | 13 | TRBD2 | TGTGCCAGCAGCTTATATCGGGGGGATGAGCAGTTCTTC | CASSLYRGDEQFF
many | TRBJ2-1 | TRBV28 | 14 | - | TGTGCCAGCCGCCGGACAGGAGGGGCAAATGAGCAGTTCTTC | CASRRTGGANEQFF
many | TRBJ1-1 | TRBV11-2 | 15 | - | TGTGCCAGCAGCTTAAACTGGGGGGTGAACACTGAAGCTTTCTTT | CASSLNWGVNTEAFF
many | TRBJ1-2 | TRBV6-5 | 13 | - | TGTGCCAGCAGGGGACCGGCAAACTATGGCTACACCTTC | CASRGPANYGYTF
many | TRBJ2-7 | TRBV29-1 | 14 | TRBD1 | TGCAGCGCCCGCGCGGGGCAGGGGGCAAGCGAGCAGTACTTC | CSARAGQGASEQYF